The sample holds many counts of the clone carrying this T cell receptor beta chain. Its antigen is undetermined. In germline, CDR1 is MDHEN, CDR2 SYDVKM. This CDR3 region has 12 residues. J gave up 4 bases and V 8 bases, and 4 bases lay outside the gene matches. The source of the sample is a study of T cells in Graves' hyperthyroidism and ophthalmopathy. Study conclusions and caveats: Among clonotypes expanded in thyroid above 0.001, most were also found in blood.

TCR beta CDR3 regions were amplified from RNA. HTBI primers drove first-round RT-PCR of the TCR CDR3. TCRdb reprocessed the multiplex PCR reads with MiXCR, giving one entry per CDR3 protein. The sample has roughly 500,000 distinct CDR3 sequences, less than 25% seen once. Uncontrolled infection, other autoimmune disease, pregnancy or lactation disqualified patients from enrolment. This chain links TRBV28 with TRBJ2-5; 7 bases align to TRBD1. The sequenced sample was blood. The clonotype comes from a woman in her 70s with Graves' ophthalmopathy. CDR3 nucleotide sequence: TGTGCCAGCCGACAGGGCAGAGAGACCCAGTACTTC. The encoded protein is CASRQGRETQYF.